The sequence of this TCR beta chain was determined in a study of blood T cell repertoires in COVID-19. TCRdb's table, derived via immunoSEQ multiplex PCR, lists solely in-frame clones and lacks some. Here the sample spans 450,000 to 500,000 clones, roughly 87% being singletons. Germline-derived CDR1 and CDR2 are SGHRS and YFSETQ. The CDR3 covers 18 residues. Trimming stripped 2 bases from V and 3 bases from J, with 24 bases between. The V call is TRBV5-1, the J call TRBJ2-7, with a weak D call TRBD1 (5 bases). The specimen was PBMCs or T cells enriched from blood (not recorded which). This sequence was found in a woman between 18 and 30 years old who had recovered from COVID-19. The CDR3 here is CASSFLPLTAVSSYEQYF. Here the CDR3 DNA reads TGCGCCAGCAGCTTCCTACCGTTGACAGCAGTTTCAAGCTACGAGCAGTACTTC.